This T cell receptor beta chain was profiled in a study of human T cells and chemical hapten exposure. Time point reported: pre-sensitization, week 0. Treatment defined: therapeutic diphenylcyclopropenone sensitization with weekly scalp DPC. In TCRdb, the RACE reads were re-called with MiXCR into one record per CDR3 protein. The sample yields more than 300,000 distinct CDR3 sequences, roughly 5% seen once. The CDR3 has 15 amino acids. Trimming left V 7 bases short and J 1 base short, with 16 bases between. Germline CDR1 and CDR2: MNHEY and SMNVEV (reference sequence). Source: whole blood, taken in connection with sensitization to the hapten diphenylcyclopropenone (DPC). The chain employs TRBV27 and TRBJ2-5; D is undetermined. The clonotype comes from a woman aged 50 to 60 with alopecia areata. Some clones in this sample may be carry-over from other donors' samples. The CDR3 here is CASTSSEDGQETQYF. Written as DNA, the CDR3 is TGTGCCAGCACCTCCTCTGAGGACGGCCAAGAGACCCAGTACTTC.